A selection of T cell receptor beta chains follows, all from one sample in a study of cytomegalovirus exposure and HLA in healthy donors. TCRdb's table, derived via immunoSEQ multiplex PCR, lists solely in-frame clones and lacks some. The table includes roughly 100,000 clones, 75% to 90% detected once. The sequencing input was PBMCs. The receptors here all came from a man aged 25 to 40 in good health and CMV-seropositive. The CDR3 runs from the conserved cysteine through the conserved F or W. D genes are given only for firm matches. Clone size is not always given. Where it is, it says once, few, many or a class for expanded clones.

V	size	J	D	CDR3	DNA
TRBV7-8	NA	TRBJ2-5	NA	CASSLGQVNGETQYF	TGTGCCAGCAGCTTAGGGCAGGTAAACGGAGAGACCCAGTACTTC
TRBV5-1	NA	TRBJ2-1	TRBD2	CASSTSGGAYNEQFF	TGCGCCAGCAGTACCAGCGGGGGGGCGTACAATGAGCAGTTCTTC
TRBV27	NA	TRBJ1-6	NA	CASSFFDSPLHF	TGTGCCAGCAGTTTCTTCGATTCACCCCTCCACTTT
TRBV5-1	once	TRBJ2-5	TRBD2	CASRRGLAGDQETQYF	TGCGCCAGCAGACGGGGACTAGCGGGGGATCAAGAGACCCAGTACTTC
TRBV28	once	TRBJ2-5	TRBD2	CASSFLAVQETQYF	TGTGCCAGCAGTTTTCTAGCGGTCCAAGAGACCCAGTACTTC
TRBV5-1	NA	TRBJ2-2	NA	CASSSGDGYTGELFF	TGCGCCAGCAGCTCCGGAGACGGATACACCGGGGAGCTGTTTTTT
TRBV7-2	once	TRBJ1-5	TRBD1	CASSLAVGTGPLPQHF	TGTGCCAGCAGCTTAGCCGTCGGGACAGGGCCTTTGCCCCAGCATTTT
TRBV19	NA	TRBJ2-4	TRBD2	CASSIGAGGSKNIQYF	TGTGCCAGTAGTATTGGAGCGGGGGGCTCAAAAAACATTCAGTACTTC
TRBV6-6	NA	TRBJ1-5	TRBD1	CASRGAVRDSQPQHF	TGTGCCAGCAGAGGGGCGGTCCGGGACAGCCAGCCCCAGCATTTT
TRBV7-8	once	TRBJ2-6	NA	CASSLARGGIRAGANVLTF	TGTGCCAGCAGCTTAGCGCGGGGTGGCATTCGGGCTGGGGCCAACGTCCTGACTTTC
TRBV11-2	NA	TRBJ1-5	NA	CASSLMGANQPQHF	TGTGCCAGCAGCTTAATGGGGGCGAATCAGCCCCAGCATTTT
TRBV5-6	NA	TRBJ1-4	NA	CASSSLPGTTNEKLFF	TGTGCCAGCAGCTCGCTCCCCGGGACTACTAATGAAAAACTGTTTTTT
TRBV7-3	NA	TRBJ2-1	NA	CASSLTSSKAGNEQFF	TGTGCCAGCAGCTTAACCTCCAGTAAGGCGGGCAATGAGCAGTTCTTC
TRBV6-1	NA	TRBJ1-2	NA	CASSEALGVEGYTF	TGTGCCAGCAGTGAAGCGCTCGGGGTGGAGGGCTACACCTTC
TRBV28	NA	TRBJ2-1	TRBD2	CASSHRLAGSYNEQFF	TGTGCCAGCAGTCACCGACTAGCGGGCTCCTACAATGAGCAGTTCTTC
TRBV5-1	NA	TRBJ2-1	TRBD2	CASSFSGGAVYNEQFF	TGCGCCAGCAGCTTTAGCGGGGGGGCCGTCTATAATGAGCAGTTCTTC
TRBV13	NA	TRBJ1-3	TRBD1	CASSPGTGWGDTIYF	TGTGCCAGCAGCCCCGGGACAGGTTGGGGAGACACCATATATTTT
TRBV15	NA	TRBJ1-3	TRBD1	CATSRDSSPTGIGNTIYF	TGTGCCACCAGCAGAGATTCGTCCCCGACAGGGATCGGAAACACCATATATTTT
TRBV5-6	once	TRBJ2-7	TRBD1	CASSPKDRPYEQYF	TGTGCCAGCAGCCCTAAGGACAGGCCTTACGAGCAGTACTTC
TRBV28	NA	TRBJ1-3	NA	CASIFGSSGNTIYF	TGTGCCAGCATCTTCGGGAGCTCTGGAAACACCATATATTTT
TRBV9	NA	TRBJ1-1	TRBD1	CASSPRQGGPNTEAFF	TGTGCCAGCAGCCCCCGACAGGGTGGTCCGAACACTGAAGCTTTCTTT
TRBV30	NA	TRBJ2-7	TRBD1	CAWSTPTGSSYEQYF	TGTGCCTGGAGCACCCCGACAGGGAGCTCCTACGAGCAGTACTTC
TRBV18	NA	TRBJ1-1	NA	CASSPLRGTTEAFF	TGTGCCAGCTCACCCCTCAGGGGTACCACTGAAGCTTTCTTT
TRBV6-1	NA	TRBJ2-7	NA	CASSEVGGAPGEQYF	TGTGCCAGCAGTGAAGTCGGTGGGGCGCCTGGAGAGCAGTACTTC
TRBV5-1	NA	TRBJ2-1	TRBD2	CASSSWTSDYNEQFF	TGCGCCAGCAGCAGTTGGACTAGTGATTACAATGAGCAGTTCTTC
TRBV18	NA	TRBJ2-2	TRBD1	CASSPGTDTGELFF	TGTGCCAGCTCACCTGGGACAGACACCGGGGAGCTGTTTTTT
TRBV27	NA	TRBJ2-7	TRBD1	CASSLGTGPYEQYF	TGTGCCAGCAGCCTCGGGACAGGTCCCTACGAGCAGTACTTC
TRBV11-2	NA	TRBJ1-4	NA	CASSLDGGRGEKLFF	TGTGCCAGCAGCTTAGATGGAGGCAGAGGTGAAAAACTGTTTTTT
TRBV18	NA	TRBJ2-3	TRBD1	CASSPQQGISDTQYF	TGTGCCAGCTCACCACAACAGGGGATCTCAGATACGCAGTATTTT